Listed below are T cell receptor beta chains from one sample, sequenced in a study of regulatory T cells in long-lasting Graves disease. Via MiXCR, TCRdb re-called the multiplex PCR reads, giving one row per CDR3 protein. The sample carries about 620,000 distinct CDR3 sequences, around 15% recorded once. The sample was also reused in another study, on T cells in Graves' hyperthyroidism and ophthalmopathy.

The starting material was peripheral blood mononuclear cells (PBMCs), obtained at new diagnosis, from a patient treated with antithyroid drugs. The origin of the receptors is a woman aged 25 to 45 with Graves disease. The CDR3 runs from the conserved cysteine through the conserved F or W. Each record gives: J gene, D gene, V gene, CDR3 protein. D genes are given only for firm matches.

TRBJ2-4 - TRBV11-2 CASSLGRNSKNIQYF
TRBJ1-5 - TRBV4-1 CASSQGLGSGQPQHF
TRBJ2-7 - TRBV7-9 CASSPDRIAYEQYF
TRBJ1-1 - TRBV9 CASSVVVASEAFF
TRBJ1-6 - TRBV6-1 CASSGTQGNSPLHF
TRBJ2-7 TRBD1 TRBV4-1 CASSQDGRGYEQYF
TRBJ2-1 TRBD2 TRBV29-1 CSAKTGAVAGGEQFF
TRBJ1-4 - TRBV2 CASSPGLTNEKLFF
TRBJ1-1 TRBD1 TRBV11-2 CASSLGRDRGRYTEAFF
TRBJ1-4 TRBD1 TRBV24-1 CATSDLRTGGREKLFF
TRBJ2-7 - TRBV20-1 CSAQRDARVFHTYEQYF
TRBJ1-2 - TRBV29-1 CSVQLLSSYGYTF
TRBJ2-7 - TRBV20-1 CSASVGVSYEQYF
TRBJ1-4 - TRBV5-1 CASSAGVGEKLFF
TRBJ1-2 - TRBV27 CASSRPYSGGYTF
TRBJ1-4 - TRBV5-6 CASSLEGNEKLFF
TRBJ1-4 - TRBV7-9 CASTDTVGAEKLFF
TRBJ2-1 TRBD1 TRBV24-1 CATSDPGTGYNEQFF
TRBJ1-6 - TRBV15 CATSGPGPGYNSPLHF
TRBJ1-1 TRBD1 TRBV27 CASSKTGFGTEAFF
TRBJ1-2 - TRBV27 CASSLHRTASYTF
TRBJ2-1 - TRBV27 CASREVSGYYNEQFF
TRBJ2-1 TRBD2 TRBV25-1 CASSERGGADEQFF
TRBJ2-2 TRBD2 TRBV7-3 CASSLRLAGITGELFF
TRBJ2-7 TRBD2 TRBV28 CASSSTSGRPGQYF
TRBJ1-2 TRBD1 TRBV27 CASRTGGYGYTF
TRBJ2-7 TRBD1 TRBV20-1 CSASSGTGALEQYF
TRBJ1-5 TRBD1 TRBV20-1 CSARGGQGSYQPQHF
TRBJ2-5 TRBD2 TRBV9 CASSGTSGAQETQYF
TRBJ2-7 TRBD1 TRBV6-1 CASNRFTGQGTYEQYF
TRBJ1-5 - TRBV20-1 CSAQSVRNQPQHF
TRBJ1-1 - TRBV19 CASSFYIGTEAFF
TRBJ2-1 - TRBV9 CASSVEASSYNEQFF
TRBJ2-7 TRBD2 TRBV7-8 CASSARLAGSNEQYF
TRBJ2-7 TRBD2 TRBV11-2 CASSQTGTSSYEQYF
TRBJ2-7 - TRBV3-1 CASSTAVGSYEQYF
TRBJ2-1 TRBD2 TRBV27 CASSPSGTSYNEQFF
TRBJ2-7 - TRBV6-2/TRBV6-3 CASSYTAGSYEQYF
TRBJ1-2 TRBD1 TRBV12-5 CASGLVISRDRANYGYTF
TRBJ2-1 TRBD1 TRBV5-1 CASRKGQGLQFF
TRBJ2-2 - TRBV7-3 CASSLTPLAGELFF
TRBJ2-7 TRBD1 TRBV19 CATAWTGDSYEQYF
TRBJ2-7 - TRBV5-1 CASSLGTISYEQYF
TRBJ2-2 - TRBV19 CASSIDRSNTGELFF
TRBJ2-3 - TRBV6-5 CASSYPSGADTQYF
TRBJ2-2 - TRBV6-1 CASSGQIKSYTGELFF
TRBJ1-1 - TRBV10-3 CAISERLAGLRAFF
TRBJ2-5 TRBD2 TRBV18 CASSPIPGGETQYF
TRBJ2-1 TRBD2 TRBV24-1 CATSDRGRINYNEQFF
TRBJ2-7 TRBD2 TRBV7-9 CASSPEAGGLYEQYF
TRBJ1-2 - TRBV28 CASSPGAHGYTF
TRBJ1-1 TRBD1 TRBV19 CASRQGPPSSNTEAFF
TRBJ2-1 TRBD2 TRBV19 CASSMTSGVNEQFF
TRBJ1-5 - TRBV19 CASNRIKKDNSNQPQHF